This T cell receptor beta chain is drawn from a study of control samples from healthy donors and cancer patients (dated by TCRdb to 2020 to 2022). The library came from the immunoSEQ multiplex PCR assay. TCRdb re-hosts the immuneACCESS table, in-frame sequences only. Its copies lack some clones; in the studies checked, an unresolved V gene accounts for under half of them, and the cause for the rest is not known. For this sample the table gives roughly 190,000 clones, of which about 90% were detected only once. 1.5% to 2% of the sample is taken by the ten largest. Note on this clone: Its antigen target is currently unknown. Base-call qualities are not available, and no considerably larger clone is one nucleotide away.

V was cut back by 3 bases and J by 6 bases, leaving a gap of 9 bases between them. Reading the germline V gene gives CDR1 MNHNS and CDR2 SASEGT. Counted from cysteine to phenylalanine, this CDR3 has 13 amino acids. Solely the CDR3 DNA is kept, with 39 bases framed from the first base. The TCR sequence derives from a man aged 30 to 45 in good health. Specimen: blood. The chain is encoded by TRBV6-1 joined to TRBJ1-5; TRBD1 is possibly the D segment (6 matching bases). The sequenced DNA: TGTGCCAGCAGTGACGAGGGGGGTCAGCCCCAGCATTTT. It is translated as CASSDEGGQPQHF.